One sample yielded the 23 T cell receptor beta chains listed below, sequenced in a study of blood T cell repertoires in COVID-19. TCRdb keeps only in-frame clones here, not all; method: immunoSEQ multiplex PCR. The sample shows 200,000 to 250,000 clones, roughly 86% of them seen only once. Sequenced material: peripheral blood. The receptors come from a man in his 60s with acute or convalescent COVID-19.

The chain employs TRBV3-1 (or the pseudogene TRBV3-2) and TRBJ2-7; D might be TRBD1 (6 bases). V lost 0 bases and J lost 2, with 11 bases in between. The length of the CDR3 is 15 residues. Per germline, CDR1 LGHDT and CDR2 YNNKEL (reference sequence). The CDR3 is CASSQDTRGAYEQYF. CDR3 in DNA: TGTGCCAGCAGCCAAGATACCAGGGGAGCCTACGAGCAGTACTTC.

V is TRBV5-6 and J is TRBJ1-1; D may be TRBD1 (5 bases). In germline, CDR1 is SGHDT, CDR2 YYEEEE. The CDR3 spans 16 residues. V lost 3 bases and J 1 base, leaving 16 bases between the germline ends. CDR3 sequence (DNA): TGTGCCAGCAGCTCGCAGGGAGGGTCGGGGAACACTGAAGCTTTCTTT. This translates into CASSSQGGSGNTEAFF.

The V call is TRBV6-4, the J call TRBJ1-5; TRBD1 aligns across 7 bases. The V gene's germline CDR1 is MRHNA and CDR2 SNTAGT. V was clipped by 0 bases and J by 3 bases; unmatched bases: 5. The length of the CDR3 is 16 residues. DNA for the CDR3: TGTGCCAGCAGTGACTCTCGAGACAGGGCCAATCAGCCCCAGCATTTT. It specifies CASSDSRDRANQPQHF.

This clone was seen once. V usage is TRBV12-3 or TRBV12-4 and J usage is TRBJ2-3; D is unclear. Trimming left V 6 bases short and J 3 bases short, with 4 bases between. The CDR3 length is 11 residues. This CDR3 is CASSQTDTQYF. Here the CDR3 DNA reads TGTGCCAGCAGCCAGACAGATACGCAGTATTTT.

The chain combines TRBV7-2 with TRBJ2-1; 10 bases line up with TRBD2. The CDR3 is made up of 16 amino acids. The germline gives CDR1 SGHTA, CDR2 FQGNSA. J was trimmed by 6 bases and V by 1 base; bases with no gene match: 6. The CDR3 region has the DNA TGTGCCAGCAGCTTAGGCCCTAGCGGGGGAGCCAATGAGCAGTTCTTC. Protein sequence: CASSLGPSGGANEQFF. Combining the CDR3 with reference TRBV7-2 and TRBJ2-1 gives the whole variable domain GAGVSQSPSNKVTEKGKDVELRCDPISGHTALYWYRQSLGQGLEFLIYFQGNSAPDKSGLPSDRFSAERTGGSVSTLTIQRTQQEDSAVYLCASSLGPSGGANEQFFGPGTRLTVL.

V gene TRBV13 combines with J gene TRBJ1-4; no clear D. The CDR3 contains 15 residues. V was shortened by 5 bases and J by 0 bases, with 10 bases between the two germline ends. Germline lookup yields CDR1 PRHDT and CDR2 FYEKMQ (reference sequence). CDR3 region: CASSVAHATNEKLFF. The DNA for the CDR3 is TGTGCCAGCAGCGTTGCACATGCAACTAATGAAAAACTGTTTTTT.

This clone was observed a single time. The chain links TRBV4-2 to TRBJ1-5; 9 nucleotides line up with TRBD1. The CDR3 extends over 16 amino acids. Losses at the gene ends were 0 bases for V and 7 bases for J; bases not matched to a gene: 7. Germline V gives CDR1 LGHNA, CDR2 YNFKEQ. CDR3 DNA: TGTGCCAGCAGCCAAGAGGGGACAGGGCTCGGGCAGCCCCAGCATTTT. This gives the protein CASSQEGTGLGQPQHF.

The chain is built from TRBV28 and TRBJ1-4; possibly TRBD1 for D (5 bases). Trimming took 5 bases from V and 4 from J, leaving 17 bases between them. This CDR3 contains 16 residues. Germline V CDR1 and CDR2: MDHEN, SYDVKM. The DNA of the CDR3 is TGTGCCAGCAGTCGTCCAGGAACAGGACGTAATGAAAAACTGTTTTTT. Encoded protein: CASSRPGTGRNEKLFF.

J is TRBJ2-3 and V is TRBV27; the match to TRBD1 covers 11 bases. The CDR3 loop spans 18 amino acids. J was trimmed by 4 bases and V by 5 bases; bases with no gene match: 14. Germline values: CDR1 MNHEY, CDR2 SMNVEV (reference sequence). CDR3 DNA: TGTGCCAGCAGTCAATGGACAGGGGGCGCGGGGATCCCAGATACGCAGTATTTT. Translating gives CASSQWTGGAGIPDTQYF.

The CDR3 DNA reads as TGTGCCAGCAGCTTGGGTTCCGGGATAACCTACGAGCAGTACTTC. This codes for CASSLGSGITYEQYF. The chain recombines TRBV5-5 with TRBJ2-7, with D possibly being TRBD2 (5 bases). Germline V CDR1 and CDR2: SGHKS, YYEKEE (reference sequence). V lost 0 bases and J lost 2, with 12 bases in between. The CDR3 runs to 15 residues.

The rearrangement uses TRBV7-9 and TRBJ2-1; 7 bases agree with TRBD1. The CDR3 has 14 residues. Germline V CDR1 and CDR2: SEHNR, FQNEAQ (reference sequence). The J segment lost 10 bases and the V segment lost 5 bases, leaving 11 bases of the junction unmatched. Here the CDR3 DNA reads TGTGCCAGCAGCCCAGGACAACAGGGGTTAGAGCAGTTCTTC. Its translation: CASSPGQQGLEQFF. Together with reference TRBV7-9 and TRBJ2-1, the CDR3 gives the full variable domain: DTGVSQNPRHKITKRGQNVTFRCDPISEHNRLYWYRQTLGQGPEFLTYFQNEAQLEKSRLLSDRFSAERPKGSFSTLEIQRTEQGDSAMYLCASSPGQQGLEQFFGPGTRLTVL.

The chain joins TRBV12-3 or TRBV12-4 to TRBJ2-7; TRBD1 might be the D (6 bases). The CDR3 has 13 residues. Trimming stripped 6 bases from V and 1 base from J, with 10 bases between. CDR3 nucleotide sequence: TGTGCCAGCAGCTCCGGACAGTCCTACGAGCAGTACTTC. Amino acids: CASSSGQSYEQYF.

In its sample, this clone was seen once. The genes are TRBV23-1 and TRBJ2-5; no definite D call. Being an ORF, TRBV23-1 has a function that is uncertain. There are 12 residues in the CDR3. The germline V and J ends were trimmed by 8 bases and 5 bases, with 12 bases remaining between them. CDR3 DNA sequence: TGCGCCAGCCTGTACAGTGACGAGACCCAGTACTTC. Translating it yields CASLYSDETQYF.

The gene calls are TRBV5-1 and TRBJ1-2; a weak D match, TRBD1 (6 bases). The CDR3 has 14 residues. Trimming left V 4 bases short and J 4 bases short, with 14 bases between. Germline CDR1 SGHRS, CDR2 YFSETQ. This chain's CDR3 is CASSQQTGGYGYTF. The CDR3 DNA follows: TGCGCCAGCAGCCAACAGACAGGTGGCTATGGCTACACCTTC.

The chain recombines TRBV3-1 (or the pseudogene TRBV3-2) with TRBJ1-6, with D maybe TRBD1 (5 bases). Germline CDR1 and CDR2: LGHDT and YNNKEL (reference sequence). V lost 0 bases and J 6 bases, leaving 18 bases between the germline ends. The CDR3 has 18 amino acids. CDR3 sequence (DNA): TGTGCCAGCAGCCAAGATCCTCAGGGCACCGGTTGTAATTCACCCCTCCACTTT. Translation gives CASSQDPQGTGCNSPLHF.

The chain recombines TRBV6-1 with TRBJ2-7, with 7 nucleotides matching TRBD1. Trimming removed 2 bases from V and 6 bases from J; junction bases left unmatched: 10. The CDR3 has 15 amino acids. In germline, CDR1 is MNHNS, CDR2 SASEGT. CDR3 nucleotides: TGTGCCAGCAGTGAATCGGGCAGGGGGAAGCGCGAGCAGTACTTC. Its translation is CASSESGRGKREQYF.

V is TRBV2 and J is TRBJ2-6; 8 positions agree with TRBD1. Trimming took 6 bases from V and 2 from J; bases not matched to a gene: 0. CDR1 SNHLY and CDR2 FYNNEI come from the germline V gene. The CDR3 runs 14 residues. CDR3 amino acids: CASRDRAGANVLTF. CDR3 bases: TGTGCCAGCAGGGACAGGGCTGGGGCCAACGTCCTGACTTTC.

The CDR3 DNA is TGTGCCAGCAGCCAAAGCACAGGGGTAAATTCACCCCTCCACTTT. This encodes CASSQSTGVNSPLHF. This chain uses TRBV3-1 (or the pseudogene TRBV3-2) with TRBJ1-6; 7 bases are a match to TRBD1. Germline-derived CDR1 and CDR2 are LGHDT and YNNKEL (reference sequence). The CDR3 is 15 residues long. V lost 2 bases to trimming and J lost 7 bases; unmatched junction nucleotides: 5.

V and J are TRBV27 and TRBJ2-4, with a tentative D call TRBD1 (6 bases). Germline assignment: CDR1 MNHEY and CDR2 SMNVEV (reference sequence). V dropped 4 bases and J dropped 6 bases, with 16 bases sitting between them. The CDR3 has 15 residues. The CDR3 loop reads CASSSPPQGGNIQYF. CDR3 bases: TGTGCCAGCAGTTCCCCCCCCCAAGGGGGAAACATTCAGTACTTC.

In DNA form, the CDR3 reads TGTGCCAGCAGCTTAGGAGGGCCTAATGAAAAACTGTTTTTT. Encoded protein: CASSLGGPNEKLFF. The chain couples TRBV5-6 to TRBJ1-4; D call uncertain. V was cut by 2 bases and J by 3 bases, with 8 bases left in between. Germline CDR1 reads SGHDT; CDR2 reads YYEEEE. The CDR3 contains 14 residues.

The V and J genes are TRBV3-1 (or the pseudogene TRBV3-2) and TRBJ2-7; no reliable D call. Per the germline V gene, CDR1 is LGHDT and CDR2 is YNNKEL (reference sequence). V lost 2 bases, J lost 2 bases, and 4 bases lay in between. CDR3 length: 12 residues. CDR3 bases: TGTGCCAGCAGCCAAATCACCTACGAGCAGTACTTC. This sequence encodes CASSQITYEQYF.

This chain connects TRBV4-3 to TRBJ2-1, with 7 nucleotides matching TRBD2. Germline CDR1 reads LGHNA; CDR2 reads YSLEER. The junction had 11 bases not matched to a gene; V was cut back by 0 bases and J by 6 bases. The CDR3 extends over 17 amino acids. CDR3 amino acids: CASSQDRGGGTGNEQFF. The CDR3 region has the DNA TGCGCCAGCAGCCAAGATCGGGGCGGGGGTACGGGCAATGAGCAGTTCTTC.

This sequence joins TRBV7-2 and TRBJ2-2; 10 bases match TRBD1. CDR1 and CDR2 (germline): SGHTA, FQGNSA. J lost 6 bases, V lost 1 base, and 2 bases had no gene match. This CDR3 spans 15 amino acids. CDR3 region: CASSLGGTGAGELFF. In DNA, the CDR3 is TGTGCCAGCAGCTTAGGGGGGACAGGGGCCGGGGAGCTGTTTTTT.